This TCR beta chain was sequenced during a study of cytomegalovirus exposure and HLA in healthy donors. The PCR made use of 60 Vbeta and 13 Jbeta primers. The assay was immunoSEQ multiplex PCR, and TCRdb's table has in-frame clones only and misses some. Here the sample spans some 180,000 clones, 80% being singletons. While unrecorded immune exposures were likely, the donors were nominally healthy when sampled. Germline loops: CDR1 SGDLS, CDR2 YYNGEE. The CDR3 extends over 15 amino acids. V was clipped by 0 bases and J by 4 bases; unmatched bases: 5. The sequenced sample was PBMCs. This sequence was found in a woman aged 25 to 39 in good health and CMV-seronegative. This chain joins TRBV9 and TRBJ2-5; 8 bases are shared with TRBD2. The DNA for the CDR3 is TGTGCCAGCAGCGTAGGGCGGGGGGAGGTAGAGACCCAGTACTTC. Its translation is CASSVGRGEVETQYF.